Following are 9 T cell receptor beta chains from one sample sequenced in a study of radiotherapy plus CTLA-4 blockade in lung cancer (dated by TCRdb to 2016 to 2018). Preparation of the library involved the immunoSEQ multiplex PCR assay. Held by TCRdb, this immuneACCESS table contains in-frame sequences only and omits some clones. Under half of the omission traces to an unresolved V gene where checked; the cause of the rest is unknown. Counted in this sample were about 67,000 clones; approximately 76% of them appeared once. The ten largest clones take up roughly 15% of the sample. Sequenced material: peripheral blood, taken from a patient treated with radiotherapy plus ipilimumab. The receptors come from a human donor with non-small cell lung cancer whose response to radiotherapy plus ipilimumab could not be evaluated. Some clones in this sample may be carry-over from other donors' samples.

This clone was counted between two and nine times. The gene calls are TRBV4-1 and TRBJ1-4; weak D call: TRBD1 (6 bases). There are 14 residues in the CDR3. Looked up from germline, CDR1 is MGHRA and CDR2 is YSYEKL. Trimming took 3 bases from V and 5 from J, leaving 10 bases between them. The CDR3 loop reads CASSQGASNEKLFF. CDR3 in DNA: TGCGCCAGCAGCCAGGGGGCGTCGAATGAAAAACTGTTTTTT.

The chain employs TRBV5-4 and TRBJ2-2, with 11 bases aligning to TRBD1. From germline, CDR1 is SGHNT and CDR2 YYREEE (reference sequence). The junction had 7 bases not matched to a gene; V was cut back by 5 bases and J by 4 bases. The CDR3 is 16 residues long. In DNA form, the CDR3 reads TGTGCCAGCAGTGTGGGACAGGGGGGAAGCACCGGGGAGCTGTTTTTT. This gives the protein CASSVGQGGSTGELFF. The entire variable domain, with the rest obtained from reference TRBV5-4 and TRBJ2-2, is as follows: ETGVTQSPTHLIKTRGQQVTLRCSSQSGHNTVSWYQQALGQGPQFIFQYYREEENGRGNFPPRFSGLQFPNYSSELNVNALELDDSALYLCASSVGQGGSTGELFFGEGSRLTVL.

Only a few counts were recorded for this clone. CDR3 sequence: CASSHPGWTKNTEAFF. DNA of the CDR3: TGTGCCAGCAGCCACCCAGGGTGGACTAAGAACACTGAAGCTTTCTTT. The genes are TRBV11-2 and TRBJ1-1, with a weak D call TRBD1 (5 bases). From germline, CDR1 is SGHAT and CDR2 FQNNGV. With 5 bases removed from V and 1 base from J, the gap between germline ends came to 17 bases. The CDR3 is 16 residues long.

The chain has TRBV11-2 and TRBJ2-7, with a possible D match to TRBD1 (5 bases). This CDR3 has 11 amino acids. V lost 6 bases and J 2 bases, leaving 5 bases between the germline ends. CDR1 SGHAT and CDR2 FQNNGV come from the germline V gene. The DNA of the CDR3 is TGTGCCAGCAGGGGGCCCTACGAGCAGTACTTC. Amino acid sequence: CASRGPYEQYF.

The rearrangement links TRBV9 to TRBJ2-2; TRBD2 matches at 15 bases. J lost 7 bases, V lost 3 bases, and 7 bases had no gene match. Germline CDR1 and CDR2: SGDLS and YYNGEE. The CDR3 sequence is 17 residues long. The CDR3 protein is CASSARTSGGAIGELFF. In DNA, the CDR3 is TGTGCCAGCAGCGCCCGGACTAGCGGGGGGGCGATCGGGGAGCTGTTTTTT.

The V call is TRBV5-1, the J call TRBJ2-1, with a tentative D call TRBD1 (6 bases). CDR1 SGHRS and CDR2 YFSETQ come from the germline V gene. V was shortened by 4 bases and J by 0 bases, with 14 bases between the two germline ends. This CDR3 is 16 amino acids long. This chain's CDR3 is CASSQLTGSSYNEQFF. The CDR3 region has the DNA TGCGCCAGCAGCCAACTTACAGGGAGCTCCTACAATGAGCAGTTCTTC.

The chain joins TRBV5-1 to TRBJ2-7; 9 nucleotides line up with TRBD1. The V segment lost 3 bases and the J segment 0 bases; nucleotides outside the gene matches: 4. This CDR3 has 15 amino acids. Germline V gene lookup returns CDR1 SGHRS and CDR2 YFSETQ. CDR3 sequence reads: CASSWGDRASYEQYF. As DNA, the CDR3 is TGCGCCAGCAGCTGGGGGGACAGGGCCTCCTACGAGCAGTACTTC.

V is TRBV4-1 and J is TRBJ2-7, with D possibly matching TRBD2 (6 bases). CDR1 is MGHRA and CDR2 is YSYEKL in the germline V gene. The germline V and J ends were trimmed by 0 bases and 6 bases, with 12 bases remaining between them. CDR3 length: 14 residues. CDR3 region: CASSQEGLGGEQYF. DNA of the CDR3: TGCGCCAGCAGCCAAGAGGGGTTGGGGGGCGAGCAGTACTTC.

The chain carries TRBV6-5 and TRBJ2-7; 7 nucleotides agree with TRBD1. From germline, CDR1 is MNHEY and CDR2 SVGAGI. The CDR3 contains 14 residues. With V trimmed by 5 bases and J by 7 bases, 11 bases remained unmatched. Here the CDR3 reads CASSRDSSTREQYF. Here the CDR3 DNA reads TGTGCCAGCAGTCGGGACAGCAGTACGCGGGAGCAGTACTTC.